The 8 T cell receptor beta chains below were found in one sample sequenced in a study of cytomegalovirus exposure and HLA in healthy donors. Primers: 60 Vbeta forward and 13 Jbeta reverse. Sequencing used immunoSEQ multiplex PCR; TCRdb keeps in-frame clones, though not all of them. This table holds 130,000 or so clones, over 60% found once. The sample was PBMCs. Receptor source: an older woman in good health and CMV-seronegative.

V usage is TRBV7-3 and J usage is TRBJ1-3; 9 bases fit TRBD1. CDR3 length: 15 amino acids. The ends lost 5 bases at V and 1 base at J; junction bases unmatched: 3. CDR1 and CDR2 (germline): SGHTA, FQGTGA. CDR3 in amino acids: CASSRDRASGNTIYF. The CDR3 DNA reads as TGTGCCAGCAGCCGGGACAGGGCTTCTGGAAACACCATATATTTT.

This chain uses TRBV5-1 with TRBJ2-2; TRBD2 might be the D (5 bases). This CDR3 has 18 amino acids. CDR1 is SGHRS, CDR2 YFSETQ, per germline. The V and J ends lost 3 bases and 5 bases respectively, with 23 bases between them. CDR3 nucleotides: TGCGCCAGCAGCTGGGGTGGAGGAGACCCCTCTTGGACCGGGGAGCTGTTTTTT. This sequence encodes CASSWGGGDPSWTGELFF.

The rearrangement joins TRBV11-3 to TRBJ2-1, with TRBD2 matching over 8 bases. V trimming: 5 bases; J trimming: 2 bases; junction bases outside the gene matches: 8. The CDR3 has 16 residues. From germline, CDR1 is SGHNT and CDR2 YENEEA. For the CDR3, the DNA is TGTGCCAGCAGCCAGGGGTCGGGGGGGACCTACAATGAGCAGTTCTTC. Translating gives CASSQGSGGTYNEQFF.

The rearrangement joins TRBV19 to TRBJ1-5, with D maybe TRBD1 (5 bases). CDR3 length: 17 amino acids. The V end was cut by 3 bases, the J end by 0 bases, with 15 bases between. CDR1 and CDR2 (germline): LNHDA, SQIVND (reference sequence). In DNA, the CDR3 is TGTGCCAGTAGTATTAGAGCGGGGCAGCCTAGCAATCAGCCCCAGCATTTT. Translation: CASSIRAGQPSNQPQHF.

The chain employs TRBV30 and TRBJ2-3; the match to TRBD2 covers 8 bases. Germline loops: CDR1 GTSNPN, CDR2 SVGIG (reference sequence). V shed 4 bases, J shed 4 bases, and the junction held 10 bases outside the gene matches. The CDR3 is 15 residues long. DNA of the CDR3: TGTGCCTGGATGCGGGGGGTAACACTCGCAGATACGCAGTATTTT. Amino acid sequence: CAWMRGVTLADTQYF. Filled out from reference TRBV30 and TRBJ2-3, the complete variable domain reads SQTIHQWPATLVQPVGSPLSLECTVEGTSNPNLYWYRQAAGRGLQLLFYSVGIGQISSEVPQNLSASRPQDRQFILSSKKLLLSDSGFYLCAWMRGVTLADTQYFGPGTRLTVL.

This clone was seen more than once but under ten times. The V gene is TRBV7-9, the J gene TRBJ2-7; 8 bases align to TRBD1. The CDR3 sequence is 13 residues long. Germline V gene data show CDR1 as SEHNR and CDR2 as FQNEAQ (reference sequence). V lost 1 base and J lost 9; bases outside the gene matches: 5. CDR3 residues: CASSLGQGTRQYF. The CDR3 region has the DNA TGTGCCAGCAGCTTAGGACAGGGGACCCGGCAGTACTTC.

V and J are TRBV6-1 and TRBJ2-6; D is perhaps TRBD1 (7 bases). The CDR3 contains 18 residues. V was pared by 4 bases and J by 2 bases, with 18 bases between. CDR1 is MNHNS and CDR2 is SASEGT in the germline V gene. The CDR3 coding sequence is TGTGCCAGCAGTGCTAAGCAGGGGGGATTGGCTGGGGCCAACGTCCTGACTTTC. Protein: CASSAKQGGLAGANVLTF.

V usage is TRBV2 and J usage is TRBJ2-1; the match to TRBD2 covers 7 bases. This CDR3 has 13 residues. Germline trimming cut 7 bases from V and 3 bases from J; bases unmatched to any gene: 3. Germline lookup yields CDR1 SNHLY and CDR2 FYNNEI. The DNA for the CDR3 is TGTGCCAGCAAGGCGGGAGTCTACAATGAGCAGTTCTTC. It specifies CASKAGVYNEQFF.